This T cell receptor beta chain was captured by sequencing in a study of cytomegalovirus exposure and HLA in healthy donors. Study-level points and caveats: A later look showed TCR association rates differing by HLA locus, highest for DRB1 and lowest for HLA-C.

Vbeta (60) and Jbeta (13) primers were used in the PCR. Sequenced by immunoSEQ multiplex PCR; TCRdb stores in-frame clones only, minus some. The sample includes around 91,000 clones, around 60% seen only once; the top ten take about 2.3%. The CDR3 is 14 residues long. Germline values: CDR1 LNHDA, CDR2 SQIVND (reference sequence). Trimming stripped 7 bases from V and 2 bases from J, with 13 bases between. A few counts support this clone. What it binds is not known. V is TRBV19 and J is TRBJ2-3; TRBD2 might be the D (5 bases). This receptor was taken from a human donor in good health. Material: PBMCs. CDR3 region: CASNRGFFTDTQYF. The CDR3 DNA follows: TGTGCCAGTAATCGGGGATTTTTCACAGATACGCAGTATTTT. The full variable domain, completed using reference TRBV19 and TRBJ2-3, is DGGITQSPKYLFRKEGQNVTLSCEQNLNHDAMYWYRQDPGQGLRLIYYSQIVNDFQKGDIAEGYSVSREKKESFPLTVTSAQKNPTAFYLCASNRGFFTDTQYFGPGTRLTVL.